The 27 T cell receptor beta chains below all came from one sample that was sequenced in a study of patients and donors after allogeneic stem cell transplantation. TCRdb passed the RT-PCR reads through MiXCR, listing each CDR3 protein once. This table holds about 960,000 distinct CDR3 sequences, roughly 18% found once. Sequenced: blood, either unsorted or a sorted T cell fraction (not recorded which). All receptors come from a human donor who was either an allogeneic HSCT recipient or a stem cell or donor lymphocyte infusion donor (not recorded which). It is not recorded whose cells these are; they may come from a transplant donor.

This chain connects TRBV6-5 to TRBJ2-1, with D perhaps TRBD1 (5 bases). CDR3 size: 15 residues. Germline-derived CDR1 and CDR2 are MNHEY and SVGAGI. Trimming left V 0 bases short and J 5 bases short, with 11 bases between. Here the CDR3 DNA reads TGTGCCAGCAGTTACTCGTCAGGGAAGAACAATGAGCAGTTCTTC. Its protein product is CASSYSSGKNNEQFF.

The V and J genes are TRBV24-1 and TRBJ2-1, with a tentative D call TRBD1 (5 bases). The CDR3 is made up of 15 amino acids. The germline CDR1 and CDR2 sequences are KGHDR and SFDVKD. Deletions cut 0 bases from V and 6 bases from J, with 11 bases between. CDR3 region: CATSDLRPGSNEQFF. CDR3 in DNA: TGTGCCACCAGTGATTTGCGCCCAGGGTCCAATGAGCAGTTCTTC.

This rearrangement joins TRBV7-9 to TRBJ1-5; D call uncertain. V was trimmed by 5 bases and J by 0 bases, leaving 5 bases between them. The CDR3 has 13 residues. Germline CDR1 is SEHNR and CDR2 is FQNEAQ (reference sequence). CDR3 sequence (DNA): TGTGCCAGCAGCATAACTAGCAATCAGCCCCAGCATTTT. Translation gives CASSITSNQPQHF.

The sample holds a few counts of this clonotype. This chain connects TRBV4-2 to TRBJ2-5, with TRBD1 matching over 9 bases. Per germline, CDR1 LGHNA and CDR2 YNFKEQ. J was trimmed by 1 base and V by 1 base; bases with no gene match: 4. The CDR3 spans 16 residues. In DNA form, the CDR3 reads TGTGCCAGCAGCCAAGTTCCGACAGGGGGCCAAGAGACCCAGTACTTC. Its translation is CASSQVPTGGQETQYF.

J is TRBJ1-5 and V is TRBV4-1, with TRBD1 as a possible D gene (5 bases). The CDR3 contains 13 residues. Germline V gene lookup returns CDR1 MGHRA and CDR2 YSYEKL. Trimming shortened V by 4 bases and J by 5 bases, and 9 bases separated the two germline ends. CDR3 in DNA: TGCGCCAGCAGCCTAATCAGGGATCAGCCCCAGCATTTT. Protein sequence: CASSLIRDQPQHF.

The chain is built from TRBV7-2 and TRBJ2-3; 10 bases align to TRBD2. This CDR3 has 15 amino acids. Unmatched junction bases numbered 9, after V lost 6 bases and J lost 6 bases. Germline values: CDR1 SGHTA, CDR2 FQGNSA. CDR3: CASSLSGGASDTQYF. In nucleotides, the CDR3 is TGTGCCAGCAGTTTAAGCGGGGGGGCTTCCGATACGCAGTATTTT.

This chain uses TRBV21-1 with TRBJ2-5; no check of the table's D call, TRBD1, against the DNA was made. TRBV21-1 is deemed a pseudogene. The CDR3 runs to 17 residues. The CDR3 sequence is CASSNDPVDSLQETQYF. CDR3 nucleotide sequence: TGTGCCAGCAGCAACGACCCCGTGGACAGCCTCCAAGAGACCCAGTACTTC.

This clonotype was picked up a small number of times. The chain is built from TRBV4-2 and TRBJ1-1; D is perhaps TRBD1 (5 bases). The germline CDR1 and CDR2 sequences are LGHNA and YNFKEQ. V was cut by 1 base and J by 1 base, with 10 bases left in between. This CDR3 is built from 15 residues. CDR3 bases: TGTGCCAGCAGCCAAGCGGGGGTAGCGAACACTGAAGCTTTCTTT. This translates into CASSQAGVANTEAFF.

V gene TRBV9 combines with J gene TRBJ2-1; the D gene is possibly TRBD1 (5 bases). CDR3 length: 15 residues. The germline V and J ends were trimmed by 5 bases and 4 bases, with 16 bases remaining between them. The germline CDR1 and CDR2 sequences are SGDLS and YYNGEE. CDR3 DNA: TGTGCCAGCAGTCCTGGGGCGGAGACGTACAATGAGCAGTTCTTC. It is translated as CASSPGAETYNEQFF.

This chain uses TRBV5-1 with TRBJ2-7; D uncertain. The CDR3 length is 15 residues. With 0 bases removed from V and 3 bases from J, the gap between germline ends came to 13 bases. Germline V gene data show CDR1 as SGHRS and CDR2 as YFSETQ. The CDR3 nucleotides are TGCGCCAGCAGCTTGGAGAACCCTGAGGACTACGAGCAGTACTTC. Amino acids: CASSLENPEDYEQYF.

This clonotype was seen ten or more times. The rearrangement joins TRBV4-1 to TRBJ2-2; D not certain. The CDR3 loop spans 12 amino acids. The germline V gene encodes CDR1 MGHRA and CDR2 YSYEKL. Deletions cut 2 bases from V and 6 bases from J, with 4 bases between. This CDR3 is CASSQHAGELFF. As DNA, the CDR3 is TGCGCCAGCAGCCAACACGCCGGGGAGCTGTTTTTT.

The chain employs TRBV7-2 and TRBJ2-3; D is unclear. Trimming took 5 bases from V and 5 from J, leaving 11 bases between them. This CDR3 has 13 residues. The germline V gene encodes CDR1 SGHTA and CDR2 FQGNSA. The CDR3 protein is CASSKRRVDTQYF. The CDR3 DNA reads TGTGCCAGCAGCAAGAGACGAGTAGATACGCAGTATTTT. The variable domain in full, with the rest retrieved from reference TRBV7-2 and TRBJ2-3, is GAGVSQSPSNKVTEKGKDVELRCDPISGHTALYWYRQSLGQGLEFLIYFQGNSAPDKSGLPSDRFSAERTGGSVSTLTIQRTQQEDSAVYLCASSKRRVDTQYFGPGTRLTVL.

The table lists this clonotype with a few counts. The rearrangement uses TRBV27 and TRBJ2-2; TRBD2 matches 9 bases. The V and J ends lost 1 base and 2 bases, in that order; junction bases with no gene match: 2. The CDR3 has 16 amino acids. Germline loops: CDR1 MNHEY, CDR2 SMNVEV (reference sequence). CDR3 in amino acids: CASSLLTSGNTGELFF. CDR3 DNA: TGTGCCAGCAGTTTATTGACTAGCGGAAACACCGGGGAGCTGTTTTTT.

As concerns this clonotype: Relative to the germline gene, one junction end is altered; a read error may explain this. The genes are TRBV12-3 or TRBV12-4 and TRBJ2-5; TRBD1 or TRBD2 may be the D gene (5 bases each). CDR3 length: 11 residues. CDR3 region: CASSLAGVSDF. In DNA, the CDR3 is TGTGCCAGCAGTTTAGCGGGGGTGTCGGACTTC.

This clonotype came up a few times. This chain uses TRBV12-3 or TRBV12-4 with TRBJ1-2; D not resolved. The CDR3 loop spans 13 amino acids. Trimming removed 2 bases from V and 3 bases from J, with 7 bases in between. CDR3 in amino acids: CASSLQDYYGYTF. DNA for the CDR3: TGTGCCAGCAGTTTACAGGATTACTATGGCTACACCTTC.

V gene TRBV7-9 combines with J gene TRBJ2-7; TRBD1 agrees at 9 bases. CDR1 and CDR2 (germline): SEHNR, FQNEAQ (reference sequence). The junction had 8 bases not matched to a gene; V was cut back by 5 bases and J by 3 bases. The CDR3 totals 15 residues. The CDR3 sequence: CASSPSTGGIYEQYF. CDR3 in DNA: TGTGCCAGCAGCCCATCGACAGGGGGGATCTACGAGCAGTACTTC.

This clonotype has more than one count but fewer than ten. The chain combines TRBV11-2 with TRBJ1-5; TRBD1 agrees at 9 bases. Trimming at V came to 5 bases and at J to 5 bases, leaving 10 bases not matched to a gene. This CDR3 is built from 16 residues. From germline, CDR1 is SGHAT and CDR2 FQNNGV. In nucleotides, the CDR3 is TGTGCCAGCAGCCCGCGCGCGGGGACAGGGTATCAGCCCCAGCATTTT. Its translation: CASSPRAGTGYQPQHF.

This clonotype was found a few times. This rearrangement joins TRBV12-3 or TRBV12-4 to TRBJ1-2; a possible D gene is TRBD1 (6 bases). The CDR3 extends over 15 amino acids. Deletions cut 1 base from V and 8 bases from J, with 17 bases between. CDR3 bases: TGTGCCAGCAGTTTAGATTGGACAGAGGGAGGAGGCTACACCTTC. Translated: CASSLDWTEGGGYTF.

This clonotype was seen more than once but under ten times. J is TRBJ2-7 and V is TRBV20-1, with D perhaps given as TRBD1 or TRBD2 (6 bases each). This CDR3 has 14 residues. V was trimmed by 3 bases and J by 2 bases, leaving 14 bases between them. Germline CDR1 DFQATT, CDR2 SNEGSKA (reference sequence). This CDR3 reads CSASPGGTTYEQYF. CDR3 nucleotides: TGCAGTGCTAGCCCTGGCGGGACAACCTACGAGCAGTACTTC.

This clonotype turned up a few times. The chain employs TRBV5-1 and TRBJ2-1; D gene unclear. Germline lookup yields CDR1 SGHRS and CDR2 YFSETQ. Trimming shortened V by 0 bases and J by 4 bases, and 8 bases separated the two germline ends. The CDR3 covers 14 residues. The CDR3: CASSLDARYNEQFF. For the CDR3, the DNA is TGCGCCAGCAGCTTGGACGCCAGATACAATGAGCAGTTCTTC.

This clonotype has a handful of counts. The CDR3 coding sequence is TGTGCCAGCAGCCTTGTTGGGACAGCCCTGGAGCAGTACTTC. As protein: CASSLVGTALEQYF. The chain recombines TRBV7-2 with TRBJ2-7; 7 bases align to TRBD1. This CDR3 comprises 14 residues. Germline V gene sequence: CDR1 SGHTA, CDR2 FQGNSA. The V and J ends lost 5 bases and 7 bases, in that order; junction bases with no gene match: 11. Supplemented by reference TRBV7-2 and TRBJ2-7, the full variable domain reads GAGVSQSPSNKVTEKGKDVELRCDPISGHTALYWYRQSLGQGLEFLIYFQGNSAPDKSGLPSDRFSAERTGGSVSTLTIQRTQQEDSAVYLCASSLVGTALEQYFGPGTRLTVT.

The chain is built from TRBV3-1 and TRBJ1-1; 7 bases align to TRBD1. Germline CDR1 and CDR2: LGHDT and YNNKEL (reference sequence). Germline trimming cut 3 bases from V and 6 bases from J; bases unmatched to any gene: 7. This CDR3 has 14 residues. CDR3 loop: CASSQTTGRAEAFF. For the CDR3, the DNA is TGTGCCAGCAGCCAGACGACAGGGAGAGCTGAAGCTTTCTTT. Combining the CDR3 with reference TRBV3-1 and TRBJ1-1 gives the whole variable domain DTAVSQTPKYLVTQMGNDKSIKCEQNLGHDTMYWYKQDSKKFLKIMFSYNNKELIINETVPNRFSPKSPDKAHLNLHINSLELGDSAVYFCASSQTTGRAEAFFGQGTRLTVV.

The chain combines TRBV20-1 with TRBJ2-5, with D unresolved. Per the germline V gene, CDR1 is DFQATT and CDR2 is SNEGSKA (reference sequence). The CDR3 consists of 15 residues. Trimming pared 0 bases from V and 2 bases from J, leaving 13 bases between. This chain's CDR3 is CSARDLESDQETQYF. CDR3 coding DNA: TGCAGTGCTAGAGATCTAGAGAGCGATCAAGAGACCCAGTACTTC.

This rearrangement joins TRBV29-1 to TRBJ2-7; 7 nucleotides match TRBD2. The CDR3 is 14 residues long. Germline lookup yields CDR1 SQVTM and CDR2 ANQGSEA. V gave up 1 base and J gave up 6 bases; unmatched junction bases: 9. The CDR3, as DNA: TGCAGCGTTGAAGGGGAGGGAGGATCCATCGAGCAGTACTTC. Residues: CSVEGEGGSIEQYF.

The sample holds many counts of this clonotype. J is TRBJ1-1 and V is TRBV12-3 or TRBV12-4, with D uncertain. Trimming took 6 bases from V and 2 from J, leaving 10 bases between them. This CDR3 contains 13 residues. CDR3 sequence reads: CASRSYINTEAFF. CDR3 nucleotide sequence: TGTGCCAGCAGGTCTTACATCAACACTGAAGCTTTCTTT.

The chain links TRBV29-1 to TRBJ2-2; D is possibly TRBD2 (6 bases). CDR3 size: 14 residues. V lost 4 bases, J lost 6 bases, and 15 bases lay in between. CDR1 is SQVTM and CDR2 is ANQGSEA in the germline V gene. The CDR3 is CSVGLGPGAGELFF. CDR3 coding DNA: TGCAGCGTTGGTCTGGGGCCGGGGGCCGGGGAGCTGTTTTTT.

This clonotype was seen more than once but under ten times. The chain uses TRBV5-1 and TRBJ2-3; 8 bases are a match to TRBD1. Germline CDR1 is SGHRS and CDR2 is YFSETQ. CDR3 length: 16 amino acids. The trim removed 4 bases at V and 10 bases at J, leaving 17 bases unmatched. The CDR3 DNA is TGCGCCAGCAGCCAATCGACAGGGGCAAGAACCCTTGCGCAGTATTTT. Its translation: CASSQSTGARTLAQYF.